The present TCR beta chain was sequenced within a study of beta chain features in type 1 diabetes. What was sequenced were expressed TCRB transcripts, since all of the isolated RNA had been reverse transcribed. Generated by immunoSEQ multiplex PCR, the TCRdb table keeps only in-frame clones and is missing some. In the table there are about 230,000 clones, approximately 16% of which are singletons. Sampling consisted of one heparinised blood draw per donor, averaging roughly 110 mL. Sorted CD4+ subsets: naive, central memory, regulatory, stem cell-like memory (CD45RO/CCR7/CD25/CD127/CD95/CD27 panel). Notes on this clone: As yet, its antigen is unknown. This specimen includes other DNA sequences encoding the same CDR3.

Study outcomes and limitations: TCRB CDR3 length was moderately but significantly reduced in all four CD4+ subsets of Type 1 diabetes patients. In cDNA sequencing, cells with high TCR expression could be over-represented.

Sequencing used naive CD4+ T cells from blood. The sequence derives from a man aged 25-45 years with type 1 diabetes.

The CDR3 sequence: CSASGETQYF. In DNA, the CDR3 is TGCAGTGCGTCCGGGGAGACCCAGTACTTC. The rearrangement uses TRBV20-1 and TRBJ2-5; D gene unclear. The CDR3 spans 10 residues. Germline V gene sequence: CDR1 DFQATT, CDR2 SNEGSKA (reference sequence). The V gene lost 6 bases and the J gene lost 5 bases, with 7 bases spanning the gap.